The 7 T cell receptor beta chains reported below all come from one sample, sequenced in a study of T-cell memory formation after mild COVID-19. TCRdb passed the 5' RACE reads through MiXCR, listing each CDR3 protein once. The sample has some 440,000 distinct CDR3 sequences, around a quarter seen once. Sequencing input: PBMCs or a T cell subset sorted from them (not recorded which). The receptors were gathered from an adult woman who had mild COVID-19 (a few samples of this study predate the infection). Cell type and time point are not known.

This clonotype came up a few times. V usage is TRBV28 and J usage is TRBJ2-7; TRBD2 aligns across 10 bases. Germline V gene data show CDR1 as MDHEN and CDR2 as SYDVKM. V shed 3 bases, J shed 0 bases, and the junction held 8 bases outside the gene matches. This CDR3 region has 17 residues. The CDR3 loop is CASSFLASGGLSYEQYF. In nucleotides, the CDR3 is TGTGCCAGCAGTTTTTTGGCTAGCGGGGGCCTCTCCTACGAGCAGTACTTC.

This clonotype was found a few times. The chain recombines TRBV20-1 with TRBJ1-2; D perhaps matches TRBD1 (5 bases). V was pared by 5 bases and J by 4 bases, with 17 bases between. The CDR3 contains 14 residues. Germline CDR1 reads DFQATT; CDR2 reads SNEGSKA (reference sequence). The CDR3 reads CSAGTSDTFYGYTF. The CDR3 DNA reads TGCAGTGCTGGAACCTCGGACACGTTCTATGGCTACACCTTC.

The V gene is TRBV6-5, the J gene TRBJ2-1; 7 bases match TRBD2. Trimming at V came to 2 bases and at J to 1 base, leaving 5 bases not matched to a gene. The CDR3 loop spans 16 amino acids. The germline CDR1 and CDR2 sequences are MNHEY and SVGAGI. The CDR3 DNA reads TGTGCCAGCAGTTACGCGGGAGTCAAGTCCTACAATGAGCAGTTCTTC. Protein: CASSYAGVKSYNEQFF.

The chain uses TRBV14 and TRBJ1-6, with 7 bases fitting TRBD1. The germline V gene has CDR1 SGHDN and CDR2 FVKESK. V shed 2 bases, J shed 4 bases, and the junction held 11 bases outside the gene matches. The CDR3 consists of 18 residues. CDR3 residues: CASSQRRQGHGYNSPLHF. The CDR3, as DNA: TGTGCCAGCAGCCAACGTCGACAGGGACATGGGTATAATTCACCCCTCCACTTT.

V usage is TRBV11-3 and J usage is TRBJ1-5, with no clear D. The germline gives CDR1 SGHNT, CDR2 YENEEA. The CDR3 sequence is 13 residues long. V shed 3 bases and J shed 6 bases, with 9 bases lying between them. The CDR3 DNA is TGTGCCAGCAGCTTGGGCCCGGGTCAGCCCCAGCATTTT. Protein product: CASSLGPGQPQHF.

V gene TRBV5-1 combines with J gene TRBJ2-7; 8 nucleotides match TRBD1. V shed 0 bases and J 4 bases; nucleotides not matched to a gene: 6. This CDR3 spans 15 amino acids. Germline values: CDR1 SGHRS, CDR2 YFSETQ. This CDR3 is CASSLDRDRFYEQYF. In nucleotides, the CDR3 is TGCGCCAGCAGCTTGGACCGGGACAGGTTTTACGAGCAGTACTTC.

In this sample, this clonotype turned up a few times. This chain links TRBV9 with TRBJ2-3; D possibly matches TRBD1 or TRBD2 (5 bases each). The germline CDR1 and CDR2 sequences are SGDLS and YYNGEE. The CDR3 extends over 14 amino acids. Trimming shortened V by 0 bases and J by 4 bases, and 9 bases separated the two germline ends. CDR3 in amino acids: CASSVASGPDTQYF. As DNA, the CDR3 is TGTGCCAGCAGCGTAGCTTCGGGGCCAGATACGCAGTATTTT.